The clone carrying this T cell receptor (beta chain) has only a few counts. The data were obtained in a study of tissue T cells after allogeneic stem cell transplantation. Libraries were prepared by immunoSEQ multiplex PCR; TCRdb keeps only in-frame clonotypes and omits some of them. The sample includes about 10,000 clones, roughly 66% of them seen just once. CDR3 size: 12 residues. Per the germline V gene, CDR1 is LNHDA and CDR2 is SQIVND (reference sequence). The V end was cut by 8 bases, the J end by 0 bases, with 5 bases between. Here the sequenced sample was tissue from the jejunum, taken at autopsy. The TCR comes from a woman aged 18-55 years with breast cancer. V and J are TRBV19 and TRBJ1-5; D is uncertain. The CDR3 DNA follows: TGTGCCAGTCGGCATAGCAATCAGCCCCAGCATTTT. This codes for CASRHSNQPQHF.